This T cell receptor (beta chain) was observed in a study of control samples from healthy donors and cancer patients. V lost 3 bases, J lost 6 bases, and 11 bases lay in between. The CDR3 consists of 13 residues. Per the germline V gene, CDR1 is SQVTM and CDR2 is ANQGSEA. Sequencing was performed with immunoSEQ multiplex PCR; in TCRdb, only in-frame clones are kept and a portion is missing. The table records 30,000 to 40,000 clones, 80% to 95% of them present only once. The clonotype was recovered from a man in his forties with colorectal cancer. The chain is built from TRBV29-1 and TRBJ2-2; D remains unclear. Sequencing was carried out using PBMCs. CDR3 sequence: CSVEAPNAGELFF. CDR3 DNA sequence: TGCAGCGTTGAGGCCCCAAACGCCGGGGAGCTGTTTTTT.